A single T cell receptor beta chain is shown here with its context. Antigen: not known. Here immunoSEQ multiplex PCR was the method, and the copy in TCRdb shows in-frame clones only, minus some. The repertoire consists of a few million clones, with approximately 90% occurring once and the leading ten covering 0.13% to 0.15%. None of the donors, who were healthy HIV-negative adults, had recently had acute infections or vaccinations. The data are from a study of shared clonotypes between healthy human individuals. Study results and limitations: A few donors shared approximately 5% of their naive CD4 clonotypes.

This CDR3 comprises 16 residues. The germline V gene encodes CDR1 SEHNR and CDR2 FQNEAQ (reference sequence). The V gene lost 1 base and the J gene lost 0 bases, with 9 bases spanning the gap. The chain uses TRBV7-9 and TRBJ1-4; maybe TRBD1 (6 bases). The TCR originated in a young man in good health. Source material: naive CD4+ T cells sorted from blood. The subset: CD45RA+ positively selected. The CDR3 reads CASSLGQAPTNEKLFF. Here the CDR3 DNA reads TGTGCCAGCAGCTTAGGACAGGCCCCAACTAATGAAAAACTGTTTTTT.